This TCR beta chain appears in the sequencing data of a study of T cells in Graves' hyperthyroidism and ophthalmopathy. This clonotype was detected many times. Its antigen is unknown. Study outcomes and limitations: Before onset, by a median of approximately 5.9 months, the model predicted ophthalmopathy. Ophthalmopathy cases were set apart from stable hyperthyroidism by a 13 V-J model.

Germline V gives CDR1 MNHEY, CDR2 SVGEGT. This CDR3 has 14 amino acids. The V end lost 2 bases, the J end lost 2 bases, and 9 bases lay between the germline ends. RNA transcripts yielded amplified TCR beta CDR3 regions. HTBI primers were employed in a first-round RT-PCR of the TCR CDR3. TCRdb ran MiXCR on the multiplex PCR reads and lists one entry per CDR3 protein. In the table there are roughly 380,000 distinct CDR3 sequences, over 15% of which are singletons. Ophthalmopathy in the patients scored at least 3 on Clinical Activity Score and at least 4 on NOSPECS grade, lasting under 3 months. Sequenced sample: blood. The gene calls are TRBV6-2 or TRBV6-3 and TRBJ1-1; D gene ambiguous. The TCR was taken from a woman in her 40s with Graves' ophthalmopathy. In DNA, the CDR3 is TGTGCCAGCAGTTACCCGGCCGCCAACACTGAAGCTTTCTTT. This sequence encodes CASSYPAANTEAFF.